The clone carrying this T cell receptor (beta chain) was seen a few times. This record belongs to a study of CD8+ T cells in alopecia areata. The treatment: oral pan-JAK inhibitor, 5-10 mg twice daily. From alopecia areata patients, lesional scalp punch biopsies and peripheral blood were collected. CDR1 and CDR2 from the germline V gene are LNHDA and SQIVND (reference sequence). V dropped 8 bases and J dropped 0; count of bases not matched to a gene: 2. This CDR3 is built from 14 residues. Once RNA had been extracted, it was reverse transcribed into cDNA to act as the sequencing template. Assay used: immunoSEQ multiplex PCR; TCRdb lists only in-frame clones, some missing. The top ten hold roughly a sixth of the sample, which has nearly 95,000 clones, about three quarters seen once.

V is TRBV19 and J is TRBJ1-5; 9 bases agree with TRBD1. This TCR derives from a human donor with alopecia areata. The sample consisted of CD8+ T cells sorted from blood, taken at approximately week 44, from a patient treated with tofacitinib. CDR3 region: CASWGQGSNQPQHF. The CDR3, as DNA: TGTGCCAGTTGGGGACAGGGTAGCAATCAGCCCCAGCATTTT.